Listed here is a single T cell receptor beta chain. TCR beta VDJ and CDR3 were profiled, and genomic DNA was the template. In TCRdb, the reads were re-called with MiXCR into one record per CDR3 protein. The profile covers under 350,000 distinct CDR3 sequences, with approximately 58% appearing a single time and under 1.5% taken by the ten largest. The patients chosen for sequencing had shown expansion of CD8+CD57+ cells (detected by flow cytometry). No patient had been given any therapy when blood was sampled. The data belong to a study of CD8+CD57+ T cells in acquired aplastic anemia. The CDR3 is 14 residues long. In germline, CDR1 is MGHDK, CDR2 SYGVNS. Trimming shortened V by 2 bases and J by 8 bases, and 15 bases separated the two germline ends.

The sample comprised sorted CD4+, CD8+, or CD8+CD57+ T cells (not recorded which) from PBMCs. This receptor was taken from a human donor with aplastic anemia. The chain employs TRBV25-1 and TRBJ1-2, with D tentatively TRBD1 (5 bases). CDR3 coding DNA: TGTGCCAGCAGTGAACCCGGCAGGGTGGAAGGCTACACCTTC. Residues: CASSEPGRVEGYTF.